This T cell receptor beta chain was captured in a study of blood T cell repertoires in COVID-19. Looking at the study overall: Sites in the United States, Italy and Spain provided acute and convalescent COVID-19 samples. T cells, B-cell-depleted T cells, or PBMCs provided the cDNA or gDNA that served as material.

Authors' analysis steps: From reference gene primer amplification, estimates of nucleated cell counts were derived. TCRdb keeps only in-frame clones here, not all; method: immunoSEQ multiplex PCR. Clonal size and the V and J genes are those of that table, whereas D and trimming came from the DNA. The sample shows 120,000 to 150,000 clones, about 76% of them seen only once. This clone was detected once. Input material: peripheral blood. This TCR was sampled from a man at least 80 years old with acute or convalescent COVID-19.

CDR3 in DNA: TGTGCCAGCACCCCAGGGAGCTCCTACGAGCAGTACTTC. Protein sequence: CASTPGSSYEQYF. The V and J genes are TRBV6-2 or TRBV6-3 and TRBJ2-7; tentatively, D is TRBD1 or TRBD2 (5 bases each). The CDR3 totals 13 residues. The germline V gene has CDR1 MNHEY and CDR2 SVGEGT. Trimming removed 7 bases at V and 0 bases at J, with 10 bases between.